Presented here are 11 T cell receptor beta chains from one specimen sequenced in a study of blood T cell repertoires in COVID-19. Assay used: immunoSEQ multiplex PCR; TCRdb lists only in-frame clones, some missing. The table includes some 50,000 clones, more than 75% detected once. The source material was peripheral blood. These receptors were obtained from a human donor in a cohort sampled during active COVID-19.

This clone occurred a few times. J is TRBJ1-6 and V is TRBV27, with D maybe TRBD1 (6 bases). The CDR3 extends over 14 amino acids. The germline gives CDR1 MNHEY, CDR2 SMNVEV (reference sequence). The V end was cut by 6 bases, the J end by 9 bases, with 15 bases between. The CDR3 sequence is CASRRGGHGSPLHF. The CDR3 nucleotides read TGTGCCAGCAGAAGGGGGGGTCACGGTTCACCCCTCCACTTT.

The genes are TRBV15 and TRBJ2-7; 8 bases align to TRBD1. V lost 0 bases, J lost 7 bases, and 11 bases stayed unmatched. Per the germline V gene, CDR1 is LNHNV and CDR2 is YYDKDF (reference sequence). The CDR3 runs to 16 residues. CDR3 DNA: TGTGCCACCAGCAGAGATTCGCAGGGGGCGTTTAAGGAGCAGTACTTC. Residues: CATSRDSQGAFKEQYF.

This clone was observed a single time. The chain employs TRBV5-1 and TRBJ2-3; TRBD2 is a possible D gene (6 bases). Trimming stripped 4 bases from V and 0 bases from J, with 12 bases between. Germline CDR1 and CDR2: SGHRS and YFSETQ. The CDR3 contains 15 residues. CDR3 DNA: TGCGCCAGCAGCGTCGGGACTCTTAGCACAGATACGCAGTATTTT. Protein sequence: CASSVGTLSTDTQYF.

V is TRBV9 and J is TRBJ1-2, with 10 bases that match TRBD1. This CDR3 has 14 amino acids. Germline assignment: CDR1 SGDLS and CDR2 YYNGEE. V gave up 0 bases and J gave up 6 bases; unmatched junction bases: 2. This chain's CDR3 is CASSVGTGGHGYTF. DNA for the CDR3: TGTGCCAGCAGCGTAGGGACAGGGGGGCATGGCTACACCTTC.

The DNA of the CDR3 is TGTGCCAGCAGCTTAGGGACTAGCGGGAGGCCATCCTACAATGAGCAGTTCTTC. It is translated as CASSLGTSGRPSYNEQFF. J is TRBJ2-1 and V is TRBV7-9; 14 positions match TRBD2. Germline V lookup: CDR1 SEHNR, CDR2 FQNEAQ (reference sequence). V was clipped by 1 base and J by 1 base; unmatched bases: 3. The CDR3 totals 18 residues.

The CDR3 DNA sequence: TGTGCCACCAGCAGGACAGTAGAGACCCAGTACTTC. Protein: CATSRTVETQYF. This chain joins TRBV15 and TRBJ2-5, with a possible D match to TRBD1 (5 bases). Deletions cut 3 bases from V and 4 bases from J, with 6 bases between. The germline V gene has CDR1 LNHNV and CDR2 YYDKDF (reference sequence). This CDR3 has 12 amino acids.

The chain uses TRBV27 and TRBJ2-5; 9 bases agree with TRBD1. The CDR3 spans 15 residues. Germline-derived CDR1 and CDR2 are MNHEY and SMNVEV (reference sequence). Trimming removed 6 bases from V and 5 bases from J; junction bases left unmatched: 10. CDR3 sequence reads: CASSDRDRVFETQYF. In DNA, the CDR3 is TGTGCCAGCAGCGACCGGGACAGGGTATTTGAGACCCAGTACTTC.

The chain couples TRBV25-1 to TRBJ2-1; 11 bases fit TRBD2. Trimming removed 6 bases from V and 4 bases from J; junction bases left unmatched: 2. Germline-derived CDR1 and CDR2 are MGHDK and SYGVNS. The CDR3 has 14 amino acids. The CDR3 loop reads CASRVAGGYNEQFF. CDR3 coding DNA: TGTGCCAGCAGAGTAGCGGGGGGGTACAATGAGCAGTTCTTC.

This clone has just a few counts. The chain carries TRBV7-2 and TRBJ1-2, with D perhaps matching TRBD1 (6 bases). The CDR3 loop spans 15 amino acids. Germline V gives CDR1 SGHTA, CDR2 FQGNSA. Trimming removed 0 bases from V and 8 bases from J, with 16 bases in between. The CDR3 is CASSLAPRGTGGYTF. The CDR3 coding sequence is TGTGCCAGCAGCTTAGCGCCCAGGGGTACAGGGGGCTACACCTTC.

The chain uses TRBV9 and TRBJ2-1; 9 bases line up with TRBD1. CDR1 SGDLS and CDR2 YYNGEE come from the germline V gene. This CDR3 has 15 amino acids. V was clipped by 0 bases and J by 7 bases; unmatched bases: 5. Written as DNA, the CDR3 is TGTGCCAGCAGCGTAGACAGGGGGCTGGATAATGAGCAGTTCTTC. Its translation is CASSVDRGLDNEQFF.

The CDR3 here is CRGQGGTEAFF. CDR3 nucleotide sequence: TGCAGGGGACAGGGGGGTACTGAAGCTTTCTTT. The chain carries TRBV20-1 and TRBJ1-1; 11 bases agree with TRBD1. This CDR3 contains 11 residues. The germline gives CDR1 DFQATT, CDR2 SNEGSKA (reference sequence).